This record looks at one T cell receptor beta chain sequence and its context. The record originates from a study of blood T cell repertoires in COVID-19. About the study: Acute and convalescent COVID-19 samples came from the United States, Italy and Spain. T cells, B-cell-depleted T cells, or PBMCs supplied cDNA or gDNA.

In the original workflow: For nucleated cells, counts were estimated from reference gene primer amplification. TCRdb's copy holds only in-frame clones and misses some; the assay was immunoSEQ multiplex PCR. Clonal size and the V and J genes are those of that table, whereas D and trimming came from the DNA. The sample holds fewer than 150,000 clones; more than 80% are singletons and the top ten take 3.5% to 5%. V shed 6 bases and J shed 6 bases, with 14 bases lying between them. The CDR3 loop spans 14 amino acids. Germline V gene lookup returns CDR1 SGHNT and CDR2 YENEEA. This chain connects TRBV11-3 to TRBJ2-2; D possibly corresponds to TRBD1 (6 bases). The sample consisted of peripheral blood. The clonotype was recovered from a human donor in a cohort sampled during active COVID-19. CDR3 in amino acids: CASRSGVEAGELFF. CDR3 sequence (DNA): TGTGCCAGCAGGTCAGGGGTGGAGGCCGGGGAGCTGTTTTTT.